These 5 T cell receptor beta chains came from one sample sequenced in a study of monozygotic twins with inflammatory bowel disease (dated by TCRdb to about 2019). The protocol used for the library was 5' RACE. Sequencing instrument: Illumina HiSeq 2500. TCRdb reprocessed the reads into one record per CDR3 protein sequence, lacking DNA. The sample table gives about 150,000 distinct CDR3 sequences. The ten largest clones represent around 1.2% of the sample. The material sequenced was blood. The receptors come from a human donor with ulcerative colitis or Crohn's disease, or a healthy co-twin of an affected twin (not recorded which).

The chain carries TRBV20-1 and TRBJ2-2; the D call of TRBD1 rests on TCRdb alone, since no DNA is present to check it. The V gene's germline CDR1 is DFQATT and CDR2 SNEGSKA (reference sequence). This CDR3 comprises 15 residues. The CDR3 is CSARPGNIDTGELFF.

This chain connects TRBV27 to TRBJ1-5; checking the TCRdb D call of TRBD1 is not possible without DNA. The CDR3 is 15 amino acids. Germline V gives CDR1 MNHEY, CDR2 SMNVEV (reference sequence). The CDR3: CASSFQGDSNQPQHF.

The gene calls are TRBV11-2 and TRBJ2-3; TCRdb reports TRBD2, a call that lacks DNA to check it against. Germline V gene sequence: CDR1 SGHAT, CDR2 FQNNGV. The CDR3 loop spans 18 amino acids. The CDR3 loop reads CASSFLTSAAGFTDTQYF.

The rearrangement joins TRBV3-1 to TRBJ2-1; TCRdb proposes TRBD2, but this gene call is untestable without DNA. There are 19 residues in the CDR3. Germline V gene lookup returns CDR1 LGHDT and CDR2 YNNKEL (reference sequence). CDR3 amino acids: CASSQEGPVVSGSHDEQFF.

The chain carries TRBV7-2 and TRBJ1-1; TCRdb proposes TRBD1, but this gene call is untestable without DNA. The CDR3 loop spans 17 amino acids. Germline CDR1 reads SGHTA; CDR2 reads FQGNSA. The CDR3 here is CASSLVPRVNPNTEAFF.